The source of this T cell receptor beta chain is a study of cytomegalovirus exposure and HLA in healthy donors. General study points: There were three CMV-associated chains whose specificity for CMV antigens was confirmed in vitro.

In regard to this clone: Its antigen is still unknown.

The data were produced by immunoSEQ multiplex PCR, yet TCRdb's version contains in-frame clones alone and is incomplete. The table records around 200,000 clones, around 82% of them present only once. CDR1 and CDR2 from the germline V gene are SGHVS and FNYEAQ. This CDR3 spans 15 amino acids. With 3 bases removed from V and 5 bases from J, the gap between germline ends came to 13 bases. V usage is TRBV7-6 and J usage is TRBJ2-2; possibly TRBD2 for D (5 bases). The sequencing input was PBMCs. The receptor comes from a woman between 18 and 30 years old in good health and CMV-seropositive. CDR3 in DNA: TGTGCCAGCAGCTTTGGGCGGGTACATACCGGGGAGCTGTTTTTT. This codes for CASSFGRVHTGELFF.